These T cell receptor beta chains were read from a single sample in a study of CD8+ T cells in alopecia areata. Produced via immunoSEQ multiplex PCR; TCRdb's table is partial and in-frame only. The top ten hold over 3% of the sample, which has approximately 200,000 clones, approximately 56% seen once. The sequenced sample was CD4+ T cells sorted from blood, obtained at week 4, from a patient treated with tofacitinib. The source is a human donor with alopecia areata. The CDR3 runs from the conserved cysteine through the conserved F or W. The order of the fields is V gene, D gene, J gene, clone size, CDR3 DNA, CDR3 protein. A D gene is named only where the DNA matches it firmly. Size tells how often a clone was seen (once, few, many) or the class of an expanded clone, and some rows leave it out.

TRBV23-1	.	TRBJ1-1	.	TGCGCCAGCAGTCAACGGACACTGATGAACACTGAAGCTTTCTTT	CASSQRTLMNTEAFF
TRBV29-1	TRBD1	TRBJ1-5	once	TGCAGCGCCGGGACAGGCCAAGGTCAGCCCCAGCATTTT	CSAGTGQGQPQHF
TRBV30	.	TRBJ1-3	few	TGTGCCTGTCCAGGACCCGGAAACACCATATATTTT	CACPGPGNTIYF
TRBV14	TRBD1	TRBJ2-2	few	TGTGCCAGCAGCCAGGGACAGGCATACACCGGGGAGCTGTTTTTT	CASSQGQAYTGELFF
TRBV29-1	TRBD1	TRBJ1-1	.	TGCAGCGTTGAAGTGGACAGGGCGAACACTGAAGCTTTCTTT	CSVEVDRANTEAFF
TRBV5-1	TRBD1	TRBJ2-5	.	TGCGCCAGCAGCAACCGGGACAGGGATCAAGAGACCCAGTACTTC	CASSNRDRDQETQYF
TRBV4-1	.	TRBJ1-1	.	TGCGCCAGCAGCCAGGGGACATTTGAGGGCACTGAAGCTTTCTTT	CASSQGTFEGTEAFF
TRBV11-2	TRBD2	TRBJ2-3	.	TGTGCCAGCAGCTTAGGACTAGCGGTTACAGATACGCAGTATTTT	CASSLGLAVTDTQYF
TRBV7-9	TRBD1	TRBJ1-4	few	TGTGCCAGCAGCCCCGGGACAGGGGAAGAAAAACTGTTTTTT	CASSPGTGEEKLFF
TRBV30	TRBD1	TRBJ1-5	.	TGTGCCTGGAGTCGCGGGACAGGGGGCCTCTATAGCAATCAGCCCCAGCATTTT	CAWSRGTGGLYSNQPQHF
TRBV4-1	.	TRBJ2-3	few	TGCGCCAGCAGCCAAGATCAACATCCGACGGCAGATACGCAGTATTTT	CASSQDQHPTADTQYF
TRBV29-1	TRBD1	TRBJ1-1	.	TGCAGCGTTGCGGACAGGGTAGCCGAAGCTTTCTTT	CSVADRVAEAFF
TRBV29-1	.	TRBJ2-7	few	TGCAGCGTTGAGGGAACCAACGAGCAGTACTTC	CSVEGTNEQYF
TRBV7-2	.	TRBJ2-3	few	TGTGCCAGCAGCTTAGATGGGGGCCGCACAGATACGCAGTATTTT	CASSLDGGRTDTQYF
TRBV2	TRBD1	TRBJ2-6	once	TGTGCCAGCACTGACCGGGACAGCCGCTCTGGGGCCAACGTCCTGACTTTC	CASTDRDSRSGANVLTF
TRBV6-5	.	TRBJ1-2	.	TGTGCCAGCTTAAGGTTACAGGGAGCGAACTATGGCTACACCTTC	CASLRLQGANYGYTF
TRBV30	.	TRBJ1-2	.	TGTGCCTGGAGTGGGGACCTTGGAGGTCATGGCTACACCTTC	CAWSGDLGGHGYTF